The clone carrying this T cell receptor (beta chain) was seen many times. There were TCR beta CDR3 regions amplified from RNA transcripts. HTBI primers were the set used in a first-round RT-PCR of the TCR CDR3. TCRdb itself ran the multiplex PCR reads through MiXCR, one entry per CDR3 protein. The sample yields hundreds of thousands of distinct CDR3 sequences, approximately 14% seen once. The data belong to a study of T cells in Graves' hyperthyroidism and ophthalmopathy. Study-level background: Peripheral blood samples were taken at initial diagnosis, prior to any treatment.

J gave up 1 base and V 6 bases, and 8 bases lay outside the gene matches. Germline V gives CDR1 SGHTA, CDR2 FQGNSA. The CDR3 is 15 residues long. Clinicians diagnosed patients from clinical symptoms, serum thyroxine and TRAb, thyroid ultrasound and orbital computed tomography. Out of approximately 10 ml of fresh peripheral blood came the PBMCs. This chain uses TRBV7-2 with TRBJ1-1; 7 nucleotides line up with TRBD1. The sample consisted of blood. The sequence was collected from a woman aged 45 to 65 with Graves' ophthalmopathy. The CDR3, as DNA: TGTGCCAGCAGAACCCCGGGGACAGCGAACACTGAAGCTTTCTTT. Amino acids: CASRTPGTANTEAFF.